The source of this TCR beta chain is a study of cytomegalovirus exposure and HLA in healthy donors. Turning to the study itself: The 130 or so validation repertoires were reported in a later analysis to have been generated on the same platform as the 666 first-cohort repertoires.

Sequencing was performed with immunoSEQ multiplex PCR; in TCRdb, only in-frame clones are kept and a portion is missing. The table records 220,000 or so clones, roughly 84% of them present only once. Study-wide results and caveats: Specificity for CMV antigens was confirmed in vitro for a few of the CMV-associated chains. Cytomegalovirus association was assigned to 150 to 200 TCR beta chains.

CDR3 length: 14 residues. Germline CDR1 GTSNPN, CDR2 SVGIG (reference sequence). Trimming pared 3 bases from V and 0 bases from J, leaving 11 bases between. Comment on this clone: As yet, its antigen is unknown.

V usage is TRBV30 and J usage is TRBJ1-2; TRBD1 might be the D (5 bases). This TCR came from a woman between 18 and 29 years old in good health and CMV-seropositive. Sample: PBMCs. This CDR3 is CAWRRGSANYGYTF. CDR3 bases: TGTGCCTGGAGAAGGGGATCTGCTAACTATGGCTACACCTTC.